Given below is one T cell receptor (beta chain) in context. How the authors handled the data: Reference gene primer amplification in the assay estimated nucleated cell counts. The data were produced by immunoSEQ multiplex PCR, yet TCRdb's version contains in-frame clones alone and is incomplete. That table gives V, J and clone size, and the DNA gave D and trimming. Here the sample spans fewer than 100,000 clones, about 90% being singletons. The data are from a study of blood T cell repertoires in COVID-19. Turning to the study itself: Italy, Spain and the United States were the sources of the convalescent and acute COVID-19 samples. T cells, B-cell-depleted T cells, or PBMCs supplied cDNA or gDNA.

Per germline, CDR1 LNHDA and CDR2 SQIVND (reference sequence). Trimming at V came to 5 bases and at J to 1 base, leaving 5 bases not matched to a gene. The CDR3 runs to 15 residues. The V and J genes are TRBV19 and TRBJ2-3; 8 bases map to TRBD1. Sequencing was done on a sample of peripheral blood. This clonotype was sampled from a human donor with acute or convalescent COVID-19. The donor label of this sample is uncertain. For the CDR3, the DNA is TGTGCCAGTAGTGTGTGGACAGGGCGCACAGATACGCAGTATTTT. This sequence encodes CASSVWTGRTDTQYF.